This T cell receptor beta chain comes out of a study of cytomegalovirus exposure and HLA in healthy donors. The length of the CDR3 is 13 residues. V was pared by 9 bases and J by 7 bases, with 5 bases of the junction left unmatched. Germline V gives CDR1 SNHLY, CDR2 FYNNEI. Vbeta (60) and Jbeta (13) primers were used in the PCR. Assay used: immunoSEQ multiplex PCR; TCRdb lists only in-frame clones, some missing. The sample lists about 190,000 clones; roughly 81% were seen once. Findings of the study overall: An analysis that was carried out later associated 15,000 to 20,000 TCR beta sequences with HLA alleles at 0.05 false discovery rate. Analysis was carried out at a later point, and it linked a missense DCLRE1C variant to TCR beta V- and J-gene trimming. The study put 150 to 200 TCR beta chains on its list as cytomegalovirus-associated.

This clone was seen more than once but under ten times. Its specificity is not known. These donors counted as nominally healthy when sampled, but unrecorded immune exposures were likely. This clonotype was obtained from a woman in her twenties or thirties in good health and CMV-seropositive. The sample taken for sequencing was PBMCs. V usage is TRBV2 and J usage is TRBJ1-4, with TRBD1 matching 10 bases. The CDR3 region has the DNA TGTGCCAGATCGAGGACAGGGGGTGAAAAACTGTTTTTT. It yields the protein CARSRTGGEKLFF. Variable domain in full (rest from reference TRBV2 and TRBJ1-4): EPEVTQTPSHQVTQMGQEVILRCVPISNHLYFYWYRQILGQKVEFLVSFYNNEISEKSEIFDDQFSVERPDGSNFTLKIRSTKLEDSAMYFCARSRTGGEKLFFGSGTQLSVL.